This T cell receptor (beta chain) was sequenced in a study of blood T cell repertoires in COVID-19 (dated by TCRdb to 2020 to 2022). Looking at the study overall: Samples from collaborators originated in the United States, Italy and Spain and spanned both the acute and convalescent phases of COVID-19. The material from the prospective study consisted of cDNA or gDNA derived from T cells, B-cell-depleted T cells, or PBMCs. Deeply sampled blood TCRbeta repertoires from subjects exposed to, actively infected with, or recovered from COVID-19 were included in the dataset. The repertoires were released in a freely available public database intended as a resource for research on the immune response to SARS-CoV-2. Samples were obtained from the ongoing ImmuneRACE study (first 160 participants) and from over a thousand subjects provided by 6 global collaborators. Nearly every sample came with metadata listing a de-identified subject ID, COVID-19 status, age in years and sex. Where HLA class I and class II types were available, the types were taken from metadata supplied by the sample provider, not from assay-based typing. What the work shows at the level of the full study, not this receptor alone: The quantity of clinical and demographic metadata differed by source and by participant and was supplied without curation.

The CDR3 covers 14 residues, taking in both the cysteine and the phenylalanine. Only CDR3 DNA remains: 42 bases, in frame from the first base. CDR1 is given as MNHNY and CDR2 as SVGAGI, both from the germline V gene (reference sequence). V has 2 bases trimmed and J has 3 bases trimmed; junction bases matching no gene number 1. Collaborating institutions collected whole blood in K2EDTA tubes following their own protocols. Collaborator samples were shipped for TCRbeta analysis as frozen whole blood, isolated PBMCs, or DNA extracted from either sample type. The immunoSEQ Assay, a bias-controlled multiplex PCR, was used to amplify TCRbeta CDR3 regions from genomic DNA. The original pipeline was this. The number of nucleated cells in each sample was estimated by amplification of reference gene primers within the assay. To quantify the absolute abundance of each unique TCRbeta CDR3 rearrangement, sequence reads were collapsed and filtered. Productive Simpson clonality was computed per sample as the square root of Simpson's diversity index over productive rearrangements. TCRdb mirrors the immuneACCESS table, restricted to in-frame sequences. Some clones are absent from its copies; in checked studies, under half trace to an unresolved V gene, and the reason for the others is unknown. The D gene and trimming were derived from the DNA, and the V and J assignments and clone size from that table. The sample profile shows under 65,000 clones; around 89% of them were found once. The ten largest make up less than 2.5% of the sample.

By how much of the sample it makes up, this clone is medium-sized (0.01 to 0.1%). The specificity of this receptor is unknown. Base qualities are not provided; no much larger clone lies one nucleotide away. Specimen: peripheral blood. This sequence originates from a human donor in a cohort sampled during active COVID-19. In this chain, TRBV6-6 is recombined with TRBJ2-7, and 10 junction bases match TRBD1. The DNA sequence is TGTGCCAGCAGTTACGGGACAGGGGACTACGAGCAGTACTTC. Its product reads: CASSYGTGDYEQYF.